This TCR beta chain derives from a study of blood T cell repertoires in COVID-19. Across the whole study: The United States, Italy and Spain were the sources of the acute and convalescent COVID-19 samples. Sources were T cells, B-cell-depleted T cells, or PBMCs; the material itself was cDNA or gDNA.

Study processing details: For nucleated cells, counts were estimated from reference gene primer amplification. Generated by immunoSEQ multiplex PCR, the TCRdb table keeps only in-frame clones and is missing some. V and J calls plus clone size are reproduced from that table; the DNA served to infer D and trimming. The sample shows approximately 100,000 clones, roughly four fifths of them seen only once. The CDR3 has 12 residues. Germline V gene sequence: CDR1 GTSNPN, CDR2 SVGIG (reference sequence). V was clipped by 3 bases and J by 4 bases, with 9 bases between them. This receptor was obtained from a man in his 60s with acute or convalescent COVID-19. The gene calls are TRBV30 and TRBJ1-1, with D unresolved. What was sequenced was peripheral blood. CDR3: CAWRRGVTEAFF. Written as DNA, the CDR3 is TGTGCCTGGAGAAGAGGTGTCACTGAAGCTTTCTTT. The full variable domain, completed using reference TRBV30 and TRBJ1-1, is SQTIHQWPATLVQPVGSPLSLECTVEGTSNPNLYWYRQAAGRGLQLLFYSVGIGQISSEVPQNLSASRPQDRQFILSSKKLLLSDSGFYLCAWRRGVTEAFFGQGTRLTVV.